These 15 T cell receptor beta chains were sequenced from one sample in a study of post-analysis software for immune sequencing data. Study findings and constraints: Patients carried roughly 5 TRBV segments more frequently than controls did, and TRBV5-6, TRBV5-1 and TRBV20-1 were among them.

These receptors' antigens are unknown. Unique molecular identifiers featured in each of the TCR beta cDNA libraries. TCRdb re-analysed the PCR reads in MiXCR, keeping a single row per CDR3 protein. Of more than 450,000 distinct CDR3 sequences detected, about 40% appear once; the ten largest clones hold approximately 1.7%. Sample: blood. These TCRs come from a girl aged 10-17 years with multiple sclerosis.

The genes are TRBV10-3 and TRBJ2-3; the D gene is possibly TRBD1 (8 bases). The V gene lost 6 bases and the J gene lost 4 bases, with 17 bases spanning the gap. Germline V gene data show CDR1 as ENHRY and CDR2 as SYGVKD. The CDR3 extends over 15 amino acids. CDR3 region: CAISGGPGQADTQYF. The CDR3 DNA reads as TGTGCCATCAGCGGGGGGCCGGGACAGGCAGATACGCAGTATTTT.

This clonotype has only a few counts. V is TRBV5-1 and J is TRBJ1-2; 7 bases are shared with TRBD1. This CDR3 is built from 16 residues. Germline assignment: CDR1 SGHRS and CDR2 YFSETQ. With V trimmed by 3 bases and J by 0 bases, 8 bases remained unmatched. The CDR3 reads CASSSGRDSTNYGYTF. As DNA, the CDR3 is TGCGCCAGCAGCTCGGGTCGGGACAGCACTAACTATGGCTACACCTTC.

Only a few counts were recorded for this clonotype. The V call is TRBV10-3, the J call TRBJ2-1; D is ambiguous. Trimming took off 0 bases at V and 0 bases at J, with 9 bases between the two ends. This CDR3 is 16 amino acids long. Germline loops: CDR1 ENHRY, CDR2 SYGVKD. The CDR3 reads CAISESQQSSYNEQFF. The CDR3 DNA is TGTGCCATCAGTGAGTCCCAGCAGAGCTCCTACAATGAGCAGTTCTTC.

This clonotype was detected a few times. The chain recombines TRBV7-2 with TRBJ1-2, with D tentatively TRBD1 (5 bases). CDR1 is SGHTA, CDR2 FQGNSA, per germline. Trimming removed 2 bases at V and 3 bases at J, with 10 bases between. This CDR3 region has 14 residues. The CDR3 sequence: CASSLFSGYYGYTF. DNA for the CDR3: TGTGCCAGCAGCTTATTCTCAGGGTACTATGGCTACACCTTC.

The chain employs TRBV7-9 and TRBJ2-7; D might be TRBD2 (6 bases). CDR3 length: 13 amino acids. Germline V gene sequence: CDR1 SEHNR, CDR2 FQNEAQ (reference sequence). Trimming stripped 6 bases from V and 2 bases from J, with 11 bases between. As DNA, the CDR3 is TGTGCCAGCAGACATAGCGGAGCCTACGAGCAGTACTTC. Protein product: CASRHSGAYEQYF.

This clonotype was observed a handful of times. The V and J genes are TRBV5-1 and TRBJ1-1, with TRBD1 matching 8 bases. V shed 4 bases, J shed 10 bases, and the junction held 9 bases outside the gene matches. This CDR3 contains 13 residues. CDR1 is SGHRS and CDR2 is YFSETQ in the germline V gene. The CDR3 nucleotides read TGCGCCAGCAGCGCGGGACAGGTCGGGGGAGCTTTCTTT. Translating gives CASSAGQVGGAFF.

Concerning this clonotype: The CDR3 does not close with the conserved phenylalanine or tryptophan, likely indicating a read error. The J gene is TRBJ2-1, the V gene TRBV7-8; D is undetermined. The CDR3 contains 13 residues. Germline V gene sequence: CDR1 SGHVS, CDR2 FQNEAQ. V was shortened by 6 bases and J by 4 bases, with 10 bases between the two germline ends. The CDR3, as DNA: TGTGCCAGCAGTTCGGACGGATACAATGAGCAGTTCCTC. Translated, it gives CASSSDGYNEQFL.

This clonotype was seen more than once but under ten times. CDR3 DNA sequence: TGTGCCAGCAGCCAAGATCTCGGGGTTCTCCAGCCCCAGCATTTT. Translating it yields CASSQDLGVLQPQHF. V gene TRBV3-1 combines with J gene TRBJ1-5, with unresolved D. Per the germline V gene, CDR1 is LGHDT and CDR2 is YNNKEL (reference sequence). The CDR3 has 15 amino acids. Trimming removed 0 bases from V and 7 bases from J, with 13 bases in between. Complete variable domain (other parts from reference TRBV3-1 and TRBJ1-5): DTAVSQTPKYLVTQMGNDKSIKCEQNLGHDTMYWYKQDSKKFLKIMFSYNNKELIINETVPNRFSPKSPDKAHLNLHINSLELGDSAVYFCASSQDLGVLQPQHFGDGTRLSIL.

This clonotype was seen more than once but under ten times. The junction and the germline gene differ at one end; a read error may be behind it. The chain combines TRBV5-1 with TRBJ2-3; 8 positions agree with TRBD2. There are 17 residues in the CDR3. The germline V gene encodes CDR1 SGHRS and CDR2 YFSETQ. The CDR3 DNA is TGCGCCAGCAGCTTGGATGGACGGGGGGGAAGCACGGATACGCAGTATTTT. Its translation: CASSLDGRGGSTDTQYF.

The V gene is TRBV4-1, the J gene TRBJ1-2, with D possibly TRBD1 on 5 matching bases. Germline assignment: CDR1 MGHRA and CDR2 YSYEKL. With 3 bases removed from V and 4 bases from J, the gap between germline ends came to 12 bases. CDR3 length: 14 residues. CDR3 loop: CASSQRGGGYGYTF. The CDR3 DNA sequence: TGCGCCAGCAGCCAGCGGGGCGGTGGCTATGGCTACACCTTC.

The chain joins TRBV7-9 to TRBJ2-7; 7 nucleotides agree with TRBD2. After removal of 5 bases from V and 2 bases from J, the junction contained 6 bases not matched to a gene. The CDR3 loop spans 14 amino acids. The germline V gene encodes CDR1 SEHNR and CDR2 FQNEAQ (reference sequence). The CDR3 DNA sequence: TGTGCCAGCAGCCCTAGCGGTCACGCCTACGAGCAGTACTTC. Protein product: CASSPSGHAYEQYF.

The chain is built from TRBV3-1 and TRBJ1-2, with D uncertain. The CDR3 loop spans 14 amino acids. Trimming left V 4 bases short and J 1 base short, with 10 bases between. CDR1 and CDR2 from the germline V gene are LGHDT and YNNKEL (reference sequence). This CDR3 is CASSPGAVNYGYTF. The CDR3 bases are TGTGCCAGCAGCCCAGGCGCGGTTAACTATGGCTACACCTTC.

V is TRBV7-2 and J is TRBJ2-5; D gene unclear. Between the trimmed V and J ends, which lost 5 bases and 1 base, there was a span of 14 bases. CDR3 length equals 15 residues. The germline gives CDR1 SGHTA, CDR2 FQGNSA. The CDR3 reads CASSPSGETQETQYF. The CDR3 bases are TGTGCCAGCAGCCCGTCGGGTGAAACCCAAGAGACCCAGTACTTC.

V gene TRBV5-5 combines with J gene TRBJ2-1; D call uncertain. From germline, CDR1 is SGHKS and CDR2 YYEKEE (reference sequence). V lost 4 bases and J 4 bases, leaving 12 bases between the germline ends. The CDR3 sequence is 14 residues long. The CDR3: CASSPVIRYNEQFF. The CDR3 DNA reads as TGTGCCAGCAGCCCGGTTATTAGATACAATGAGCAGTTCTTC.

This clonotype was observed a handful of times. The rearrangement links TRBV5-1 to TRBJ2-1; 9 positions agree with TRBD2. V shed 1 base and J 4 bases; nucleotides not matched to a gene: 3. There are 15 residues in the CDR3. Germline CDR1 and CDR2: SGHRS and YFSETQ. CDR3 coding DNA: TGCGCCAGCAGCTTGAGCGGGGGGAAATACAATGAGCAGTTCTTC. Its translation is CASSLSGGKYNEQFF. The complete variable domain, with remaining parts taken from reference TRBV5-1 and TRBJ2-1, reads KAGVTQTPRYLIKTRGQQVTLSCSPISGHRSVSWYQQTPGQGLQFLFEYFSETQRNKGNFPGRFSGRQFSNSRSEMNVSTLELGDSALYLCASSLSGGKYNEQFFGPGTRLTVL.